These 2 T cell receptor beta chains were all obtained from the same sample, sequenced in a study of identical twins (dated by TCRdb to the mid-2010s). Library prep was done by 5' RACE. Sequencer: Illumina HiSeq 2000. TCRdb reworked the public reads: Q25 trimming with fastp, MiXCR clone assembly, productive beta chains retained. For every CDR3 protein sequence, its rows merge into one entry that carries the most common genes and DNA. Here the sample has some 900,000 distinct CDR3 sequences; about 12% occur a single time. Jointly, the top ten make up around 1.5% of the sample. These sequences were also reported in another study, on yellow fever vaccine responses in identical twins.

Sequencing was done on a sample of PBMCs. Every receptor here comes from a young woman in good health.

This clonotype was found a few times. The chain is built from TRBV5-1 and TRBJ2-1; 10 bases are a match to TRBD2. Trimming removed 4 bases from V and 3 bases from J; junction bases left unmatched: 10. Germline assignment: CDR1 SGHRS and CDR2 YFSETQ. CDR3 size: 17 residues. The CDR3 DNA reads TGCGCCAGCAGCCTGACCTGGACTAGCGGAGTCTACAATGAGCAGTTCTTC. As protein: CASSLTWTSGVYNEQFF.

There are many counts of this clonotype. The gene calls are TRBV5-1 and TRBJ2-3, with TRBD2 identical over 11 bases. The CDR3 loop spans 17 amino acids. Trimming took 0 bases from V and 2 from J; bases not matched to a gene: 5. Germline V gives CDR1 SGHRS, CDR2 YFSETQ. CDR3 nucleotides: TGCGCCAGCAGCTTGGGACTAGCGGGGTCTCCCACAGATACGCAGTATTTT. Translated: CASSLGLAGSPTDTQYF.